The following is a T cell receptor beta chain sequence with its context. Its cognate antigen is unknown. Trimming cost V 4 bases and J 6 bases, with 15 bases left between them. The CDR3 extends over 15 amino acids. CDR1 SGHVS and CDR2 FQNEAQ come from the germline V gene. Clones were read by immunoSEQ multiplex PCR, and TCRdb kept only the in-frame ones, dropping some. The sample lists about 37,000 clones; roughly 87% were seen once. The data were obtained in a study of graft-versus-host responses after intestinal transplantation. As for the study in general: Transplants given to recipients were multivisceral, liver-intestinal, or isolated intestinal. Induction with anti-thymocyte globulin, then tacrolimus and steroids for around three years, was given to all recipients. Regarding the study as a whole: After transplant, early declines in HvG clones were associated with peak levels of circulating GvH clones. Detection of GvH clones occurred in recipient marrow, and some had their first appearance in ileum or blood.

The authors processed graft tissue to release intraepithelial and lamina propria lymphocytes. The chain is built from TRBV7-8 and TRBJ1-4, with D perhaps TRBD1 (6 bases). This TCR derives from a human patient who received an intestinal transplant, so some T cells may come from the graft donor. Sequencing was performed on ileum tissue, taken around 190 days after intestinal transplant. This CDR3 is CASSSAWGPYEKLFF. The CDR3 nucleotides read TGTGCCAGCAGCTCTGCCTGGGGGCCTTATGAAAAACTGTTTTTT.